Listed below are T cell receptor beta chains from one sample, sequenced in a study of immune heterogeneity within non-small cell lung tumors. TCRdb reprocessed the multiplex PCR reads with MiXCR, giving one entry per CDR3 protein. The sample holds 10,000 to 11,000 distinct CDR3 sequences, about a fifth seen once. The sample consisted of lung tumor tissue. The receptors shown here come from a man between 60 and 75 years old with non-small cell lung cancer. Each CDR3 is given with its conserved first and last residue. D genes are given only for firm matches. The size field is filled for only some rows; it gives once, few, many or a size class.

CDR3 length,V gene,D gene,J gene,clone size,CDR3 protein,CDR3 DNA
14,TRBV12-3/TRBV12-4,-,TRBJ2-1,few,CASSTTYPYNEQFF,TGTGCCAGCAGCACTACCTACCCTTACAATGAGCAGTTCTTC
12,TRBV3-1,-,TRBJ2-2,few,CASSQGPGELFF,TGTGCCAGCAGCCAAGGTCCCGGGGAGCTGTTTTTT
15,TRBV6-4,-,TRBJ1-3,-,CASSDVSEGQNTIYF,TGTGCCAGCAGTGACGTCTCCGAAGGGCAAAACACCATATATTTT
17,TRBV5-1,TRBD2,TRBJ2-1,medium-sized,CASSPGGRGGFYNEQFF,TGCGCCAGCAGCCCCGGGGGGCGCGGGGGGTTCTACAATGAGCAGTTCTTC
15,TRBV20-1,TRBD1,TRBJ2-1,-,CSARGGQGNWNEQFF,TGCAGTGCTCGAGGGGGACAGGGTAACTGGAATGAGCAGTTCTTC
14,TRBV12-3/TRBV12-4,-,TRBJ1-1,medium-sized,CASTPLGLNTEAFF,TGTGCCAGCACCCCTTTGGGCCTGAACACTGAAGCTTTCTTT
11,TRBV20-1,-,TRBJ2-7,-,CSVDNRDEQYF,TGCAGTGTGGATAACAGGGACGAGCAGTACTTC
13,TRBV5-1,-,TRBJ1-2,medium-sized,CASSLVAGDGYTF,TGCGCCAGCAGCTTGGTGGCGGGGGATGGCTACACCTTC
14,TRBV14,-,TRBJ2-1,few,CASSQEGYRNEQFF,TGTGCCAGCAGCCAAGAAGGGTATCGGAATGAGCAGTTCTTC
15,TRBV19,TRBD1,TRBJ2-2,many,CASTIQGAGTGELFF,TGTGCCAGTACCATACAGGGGGCGGGCACCGGGGAGCTGTTTTTT
13,TRBV7-9,TRBD2,TRBJ2-1,-,CASVQREKDEQFF,TGTGCCAGCGTGCAGCGGGAGAAAGATGAGCAGTTCTTC
12,TRBV20-1,-,TRBJ1-6,few,CSASTYNSPLHF,TGCAGTGCTAGCACCTATAATTCACCCCTCCACTTT
12,TRBV3-1,-,TRBJ2-1,-,CASSRPFGEQFF,TGTGCCAGCAGCCGCCCCTTTGGGGAGCAGTTCTTC
17,TRBV5-1,TRBD1,TRBJ1-4,few,CASSLGDRGLTNEKLFF,TGCGCCAGCAGCTTGGGGGACAGAGGGCTAACTAATGAAAAACTGTTTTTT
10,TRBV20-1,-,TRBJ2-3,-,CSAPTDTQYF,TGCAGTGCTCCTACAGATACGCAGTATTTT
11,TRBV12-3/TRBV12-4,-,TRBJ2-5,-,CASSLAETQYF,TGTGCCAGCAGCCTGGCGGAGACCCAGTACTTC
15,TRBV10-3,TRBD2,TRBJ2-7,-,CAISDRLAGDYEQYF,TGTGCCATCAGTGACCGGCTAGCGGGGGACTACGAGCAGTACTTC
14,TRBV5-4,-,TRBJ1-6,-,CASSLDRSNSPLHF,TGTGCCAGCAGCTTGGACAGGTCTAATTCACCCCTCCACTTT
14,TRBV2,-,TRBJ2-4,medium-sized,CASSARVAKNIQYF,TGTGCCAGCAGTGCCCGGGTAGCCAAAAACATTCAGTACTTC
14,TRBV28,-,TRBJ2-1,medium-sized,CASSLRGGGNEQFF,TGTGCCAGCAGTTTAAGAGGGGGGGGCAATGAGCAGTTCTTC
18,TRBV28,-,TRBJ2-7,few,CASSLGWGAGEAQHEQYF,TGTGCCAGCAGTTTAGGGTGGGGGGCCGGGGAAGCGCAACACGAGCAGTACTTC
15,TRBV4-1,TRBD1,TRBJ1-2,medium-sized,CASSHTHLQGEGYTF,TGCGCCAGCAGCCATACACACCTACAGGGGGAAGGCTACACCTTC
15,TRBV20-1,-,TRBJ2-1,-,CSARDVGAGNNDQFF,TGCAGTGCTAGAGATGTCGGCGCTGGCAACAATGATCAGTTCTTC
15,TRBV27,-,TRBJ1-2,medium-sized,CASSPLWGRGGGYTF,TGTGCCAGCAGTCCCTTGTGGGGCAGGGGAGGCGGCTACACCTTC
15,TRBV4-1,-,TRBJ1-6,-,CASIKQGVGNSPLHF,TGCGCCAGCATCAAACAGGGAGTAGGAAATTCACCCCTCCACTTT
13,TRBV5-4,TRBD2,TRBJ2-5,-,CASSPGGRETQYF,TGTGCCAGCAGCCCGGGGGGGCGTGAGACCCAGTACTTC
10,TRBV20-1,-,TRBJ2-3,-,CSAGLDTQYF,TGCAGTGCTGGCCTGGATACGCAGTATTTT